This T cell receptor (beta chain) appears in the sequencing data of a study of T cells after yellow fever vaccination. Overall study results and limits: Overlap between CD4 and CD8 compartments was detected for a small share of clonotypes. Primary-vaccination clones mostly resurfaced post-booster (96% CD4, 85% to 90% CD8).

Production of TCR cDNA was by 5'RACE template switching, which also added a universal primer site and UMIs. One entry per CDR3 protein results from TCRdb running MiXCR on the 5' RACE reads. The sample consists of hundreds of thousands of distinct CDR3 sequences, approximately 13% of them appearing once. On this clonotype: Its antigen is undetermined.

The sequence derives from a man younger than 35 who received the YFV17D yellow fever vaccine. The specimen was CD4+ T cells sorted from PBMCs, collected 15 days after the yellow fever booster vaccination.

CDR3 loop: CASSLSGTGKEQFF. The CDR3 coding sequence is TGTGCCAGCAGCCTGAGCGGGACCGGCAAAGAGCAGTTCTTC. The chain has TRBV3-1 and TRBJ2-1; 7 bases are shared with TRBD2. The V gene's germline CDR1 is LGHDT and CDR2 YNNKEL (reference sequence). The CDR3 sequence is 14 residues long. V gave up 4 bases and J gave up 10 bases; unmatched junction bases: 10.